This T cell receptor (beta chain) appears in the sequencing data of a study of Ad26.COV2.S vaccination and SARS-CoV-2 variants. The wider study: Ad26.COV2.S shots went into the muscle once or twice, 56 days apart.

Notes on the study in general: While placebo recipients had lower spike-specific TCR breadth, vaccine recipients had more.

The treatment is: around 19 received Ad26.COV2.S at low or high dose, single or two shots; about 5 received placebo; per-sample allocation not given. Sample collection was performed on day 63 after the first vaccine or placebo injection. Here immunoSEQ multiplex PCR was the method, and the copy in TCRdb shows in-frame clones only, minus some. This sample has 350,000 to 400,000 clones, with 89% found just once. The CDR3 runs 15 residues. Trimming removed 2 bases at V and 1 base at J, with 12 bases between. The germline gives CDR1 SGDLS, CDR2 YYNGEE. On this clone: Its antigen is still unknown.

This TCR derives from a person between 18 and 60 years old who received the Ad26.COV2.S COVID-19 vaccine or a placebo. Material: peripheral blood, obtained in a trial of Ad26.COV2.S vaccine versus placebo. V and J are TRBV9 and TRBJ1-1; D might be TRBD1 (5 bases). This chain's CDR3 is CASSVEGTRNTEAFF. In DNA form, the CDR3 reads TGTGCCAGCAGCGTCGAAGGGACGAGGAACACTGAAGCTTTCTTT.